This is a list of T cell receptor beta chains from one sample in a study of T cells expressing NK-cell markers. TCRdb re-called the 5' RACE reads and gives one entry per CDR3 protein, without DNA. The sample table includes approximately 440,000 distinct CDR3 sequences. Sample: blood T cells: a sorted CD56 or NKG2C T cell subset, CD4+ or CD8+ T cells, or bulk PBMC T cells (not recorded which). The receptors here all came from a woman in her forties or fifties in good health. CDR3s include the opening cysteine and the closing phenylalanine or tryptophan.

TRBV3-1	TRBJ1-1	CASSPPGGAGAEAFF
TRBV4-1	TRBJ2-4	CASSQTRDRGNIQYF
TRBV20-1	TRBJ2-1	CSASLSGRELYNEQFF
TRBV15	TRBJ2-7	CATSRQGHEQYF
TRBV10-2	TRBJ1-1	CAISDSMNTEAFF
TRBV2	TRBJ1-5	CASRAVLSNQPQHF
TRBV11-2	TRBJ1-3	CASSLAPSTAGNTIYF
TRBV7-9	TRBJ2-2	CASSPERKTGELFF
TRBV10-3	TRBJ1-2	CAISVSRAEGYTF
TRBV5-1	TRBJ2-7	CASSLSWGQGTYEQYF
TRBV19	TRBJ1-6	CASSLDTGISPLHF
TRBV7-3	TRBJ1-1	CASSSGLNQAFF
TRBV24-1	TRBJ2-3	CATSDPTGTNTDTQYF
TRBV12-3/TRBV12-4	TRBJ2-4	CASSLWREPNIQYF
TRBV7-2	TRBJ2-1	CASSLDREWRNAEQFF
TRBV20-1	TRBJ2-5	CSGQKDGETQYF
TRBV10-3	TRBJ2-1	CAISESAGTSGSGEQFF
TRBV7-7	TRBJ2-5	CASSFGEGKETQYF
TRBV10-3	TRBJ2-1	CAIRGETYNEQFF
TRBV15	TRBJ2-2	CATEETGTSNTGELFF
TRBV11-2	TRBJ2-7	CASSSVRDRGLQYF
TRBV20-1	TRBJ2-1	CSANRGTGINEQFF
TRBV5-1	TRBJ2-3	CASGSSSTDTQYF
TRBV20-1	TRBJ1-5	CSARGQGAANQPQHF
TRBV5-1	TRBJ2-3	CASSETEAGATDTQYF
TRBV4-1	TRBJ1-3	CASSQGLTRFSGNTIYF
TRBV10-3	TRBJ2-5	CAIRPTSGSFQETQYF
TRBV5-1	TRBJ2-3	CASSLFGPGTDTQYF
TRBV11-2	TRBJ2-1	CASSTSGAGEQFF
TRBV20-1	TRBJ2-1	CSAGGGGYGQFF
TRBV15	TRBJ2-3	CATSRDPPRALGDTQYF
TRBV20-1	TRBJ2-1	CSAREERSEQFF
TRBV7-7	TRBJ2-5	CASSRGRQETQYF
TRBV3-1	TRBJ1-2	CASSQDQVSQGYTF
TRBV2	TRBJ2-2	CASRGRIGTGELFF
TRBV6-5	TRBJ2-3	CASSSGRDTDTQYF
TRBV12-3/TRBV12-4	TRBJ2-1	CASSPYRGPYNEQFF
TRBV6-1	TRBJ2-1	CASSLRLTPGNEQFF
TRBV4-2	TRBJ1-1	CASSQGHGAGTEAFF
TRBV5-1	TRBJ1-1	CASSRGRDPLGAFF
TRBV11-2	TRBJ2-3	CASSSLAGELQGTQYF
TRBV24-1	TRBJ2-3	CATSDSGLAEGTDTQYF
TRBV24-1	TRBJ1-5	CATRVAQPQHF
TRBV5-1	TRBJ2-2	CASSTPGTAAGELFF
TRBV7-2	TRBJ2-7	CASSSPLGGGTYEQYF
TRBV27	TRBJ1-5	CASSSELGRGNQPQHF
TRBV7-8	TRBJ2-7	CASSLDSSGSYEQYF
TRBV12-3/TRBV12-4	TRBJ2-2	CASSSTGHTGELFF
TRBV9	TRBJ1-4	CASSGGGQGEKLFF
TRBV2	TRBJ2-4	CASSESSKNIQYF
TRBV3-1	TRBJ1-5	CASSQVSSPGQPQHF
TRBV19	TRBJ2-5	CASSMGLGQGRETQYF
TRBV18	TRBJ2-1	CASSESTVYNEQFF